This is a list of T cell receptor beta chains from one sample in a study of beta chain features in type 1 diabetes. Profiled with immunoSEQ multiplex PCR; TCRdb holds only in-frame clones, not every one. This sample has 350,000 to 450,000 clones, with about 15% found just once. The sample was naive CD4+ T cells from blood. Every receptor here comes from a man aged 25 to 40 in good health. The CDR3 runs from the conserved cysteine through the conserved F or W. Fields, in order: V gene, J gene, clone size, D gene, CDR3 DNA, CDR3 protein. A D gene is named only where the DNA matches it firmly. Not all rows give a size; the values are once, few, many and, for expanded clones, a class.

>TRBV14|TRBJ1-3|.|.
TGTGCCAGCAGCTCTGGAAACACCATATATTTT
CASSSGNTIYF
>TRBV6-1|TRBJ2-3|.|TRBD1
TGTGCCAGCAGGATGGACAGGGACACAGATACGCAGTATTTT
CASRMDRDTDTQYF
>TRBV7-2|TRBJ2-3|few|.
TGTGCCAGCAGCTTAAGGCGGGGTATGACAGATACGCAGTATTTT
CASSLRRGMTDTQYF
>TRBV19|TRBJ1-2|few|.
TGTGCCAGTAGTATTCGTACAGTTAACTATGGCTACACCTTC
CASSIRTVNYGYTF
>TRBV7-9|TRBJ1-3|few|.
TGTGCCAGCAGCTTACATTTGAGCTCTGGAAACACCATATATTTT
CASSLHLSSGNTIYF
>TRBV7-2|TRBJ1-3|.|.
TGTGCCAGCAGATCCCTACTGGGAAACACCATATATTTT
CASRSLLGNTIYF
>TRBV6-6|TRBJ1-2|few|.
TGTGCCAGCAAAGCAGGAAGGGACTATGGCTACACCTTC
CASKAGRDYGYTF
>TRBV10-3|TRBJ2-6|.|TRBD2
TGTGCCATCAGTGTTGGACTAGCGGGGATGGCTGGGGCCAACGTCCTGACTTTC
CAISVGLAGMAGANVLTF
>TRBV5-4|TRBJ2-3|few|TRBD2
TGTGCCAGCAGCGGCGGGGGTGCAGCCATCACAGATACGCAGTATTTT
CASSGGGAAITDTQYF
>TRBV2|TRBJ2-3|few|TRBD1
TGTGCCAGCAGCCATGACAGGGGGCACAGGGATACGCAGTATTTT
CASSHDRGHRDTQYF
>TRBV7-9|TRBJ2-7|.|TRBD1
TGTGCCAGCAGCCAGACAGGGGCCTACGAGCAGTACTTC
CASSQTGAYEQYF
>TRBV10-2|TRBJ2-1|.|.
TGCGCCAGCATTTTTGAGATGGGGTTCGGTGAGCAGTTCTTC
CASIFEMGFGEQFF
>TRBV4-3|TRBJ2-2|few|.
TGCGCCAGCAGCCCTCGCTGGGACCCGAACACCGGGGAGCTGTTTTTT
CASSPRWDPNTGELFF
>TRBV7-2|TRBJ2-5|.|.
TGTGCCAGCAGCTTGCGGAGAGAGACCCAGTACTTC
CASSLRRETQYF
>TRBV7-2|TRBJ1-2|few|.
TGTGCCAGCAGCTTTGGGAATAACTATGGCTACACCTTC
CASSFGNNYGYTF
>TRBV7-2|TRBJ2-5|.|.
TGTGCCAGCAGCCTAGGGCCGGGCCAAGAGACCCAGTACTTC
CASSLGPGQETQYF
>TRBV6-5|TRBJ1-1|.|.
TGTGCCAGCAGTCTCCTTTCCGAAGCTTTCTTT
CASSLLSEAFF
>TRBV4-3|TRBJ2-1|.|TRBD2
TGCGCCAGCAGCCAACTAGCGGGATCCTACAATGAGCAGTTCTTC
CASSQLAGSYNEQFF
>TRBV15|TRBJ2-3|.|.
TGTGCCACCAGCAGGTCCCGGGACAGCACAGATACGCAGTATTTT
CATSRSRDSTDTQYF
>TRBV6-5|TRBJ1-4|few|.
TGTGCCAGCAGTCCGGGCCATGAAAAACTGTTTTTT
CASSPGHEKLFF
>TRBV5-6|TRBJ1-2|few|.
TGTGCCAGCAGCTTGCAGGGGATTCGCAACTATGGCTACACCTTC
CASSLQGIRNYGYTF
>TRBV30|TRBJ2-2|few|TRBD1
TGTGCCTGGAGAGGCCGGGACAGAACCAACACCGGGGAGCTGTTTTTT
CAWRGRDRTNTGELFF
>TRBV28|TRBJ2-5|few|TRBD2
TGTGCCAGCAGCTCTCTAGCGGGATTTGAGACCCAGTACTTC
CASSSLAGFETQYF
>TRBV2|TRBJ2-1|.|.
TGTGCCAGCAGTGAAAGGGATTCAGCTGGGGGCAATGAGCAGTTCTTC
CASSERDSAGGNEQFF
>TRBV12-5|TRBJ2-3|few|.
TGTGCTAGTGGTACAACCGCCCGCACAGATACGCAGTATTTT
CASGTTARTDTQYF
>TRBV7-9|TRBJ2-1|.|.
TGTGCCAGCAGCCAAGAAAACGGAGGAAGTGAGCAGTTCTTC
CASSQENGGSEQFF
>TRBV10-3|TRBJ2-1|few|TRBD2
TGTGCCATCAGTGGATACGGGACTAGCGACCCGGGTGAGCAGTTCTTC
CAISGYGTSDPGEQFF
>TRBV5-1|TRBJ2-3|.|.
TGCGCCAGCAGCTTCATCGGGGCTAGCACAGATACGCAGTATTTT
CASSFIGASTDTQYF
>TRBV7-2|TRBJ2-6|few|TRBD1
TGTGCCAGCAGCTTATCAGGGGGCGCTTCTGGGGCCAACGTCCTGACTTTC
CASSLSGGASGANVLTF
>TRBV23-1|TRBJ1-4|.|.
TGCGCCAGCGGGGGACGGGGGGACAATGAAAAACTGTTTTTT
CASGGRGDNEKLFF
>TRBV7-6|TRBJ1-1|.|.
TGTGCCAGCAGCCTAAAGAACACTGAAGCTTTCTTT
CASSLKNTEAFF
>TRBV4-3|TRBJ1-2|.|TRBD1
TGCGCCAGCAGCCTGGGGACAGGGATTGGCTACACCTTC
CASSLGTGIGYTF
>TRBV9|TRBJ2-3|.|TRBD2
TGTGCCAGCAGCCCATCTAGCGGGGGCAGTCCAGATACGCAGTATTTT
CASSPSSGGSPDTQYF
>TRBV30|TRBJ1-1|.|.
TGTGCCTGGAAGGCAGATGGGCTCCTCGAAGCTTTCTTT
CAWKADGLLEAFF
>TRBV25-1|TRBJ1-1|.|.
TGTGCCAGCAGTAAAGAGGGTGCCGGGAACACTGAAGCTTTCTTT
CASSKEGAGNTEAFF
>TRBV6-1|TRBJ1-1|.|.
TGTGCCAGCAGGTTGAGCCAGGCCAACACTGAAGCTTTCTTT
CASRLSQANTEAFF
>TRBV4-1|TRBJ2-3|few|.
TGCGCCAGCAGCCGGACAGATACGCAGTATTTT
CASSRTDTQYF
>TRBV5-1|TRBJ1-2|.|.
TGCGCCAGCAGCTTGGCGGCAGGGGAAGGCTATGGCTACACCTTC
CASSLAAGEGYGYTF
>TRBV13|TRBJ1-5|few|TRBD1
TGTGCCAGCAGCGTAGGACGGCCGGCAGGCGGGACAGGTGAAAGCAATCAGCCCCAGCATTTT
CASSVGRPAGGTGESNQPQHF
>TRBV18|TRBJ1-1|.|.
TGTGCCAGCTCATCCCATGGACAGATTAACACTGAAGCTTTCTTT
CASSSHGQINTEAFF
>TRBV12-5|TRBJ2-5|few|TRBD2
TGTGCTAGTGGTTGGGCAGCGGGGATGGAAGAGACCCAGTACTTC
CASGWAAGMEETQYF
>TRBV7-9|TRBJ2-1|few|.
TGTGCCAGCAGCTCTTGGTCGGGGTACAATGAGCAGTTCTTC
CASSSWSGYNEQFF